This T cell receptor (beta chain) was identified in a study of OX40 agonist ivuxolimab in advanced cancers. Study results and limitations: Patients with a partial response at 0.1-3.0 mg/kg had among the lowest clonal expansion.

Germline loops: CDR1 SGHTA, CDR2 FQGNSA. The CDR3 totals 14 residues. Deletions cut 1 base from V and 2 bases from J, with 8 bases between. TCRdb's copy holds only in-frame clones and misses some; the assay was immunoSEQ multiplex PCR. This sample has fewer than 60,000 clones; 82% occur once, and the top ten carry roughly 3.7%. On this clone: Its target is unknown.

The sequence was obtained from an adult with an advanced solid tumor such as melanoma, head and neck, liver or kidney cancer. The rearrangement joins TRBV7-2 to TRBJ1-1; a possible D gene is TRBD1 (5 bases). Sequenced material: CD4+ or CD8+ T cells sorted from blood, taken in a trial of the OX40 agonist ivuxolimab. The CDR3 sequence: CASSLGGSNTEAFF. Written as DNA, the CDR3 is TGTGCCAGCAGCTTAGGGGGGAGTAACACTGAAGCTTTCTTT.